This T cell receptor (beta chain) appears in the sequencing data of a study of response to subunit inactivated influenza vaccine. TCRdb processed the RT-PCR reads anew with MiXCR; each CDR3 protein has one entry. This sample carries roughly 700,000 distinct CDR3 sequences, roughly 14% of them seen once, and the ten largest clones take 5.5% to 7%. Trimming shortened V by 0 bases and J by 1 base, and 10 bases separated the two germline ends. The CDR3 loop spans 16 amino acids. The germline V gene encodes CDR1 SGHRS and CDR2 YFSETQ. This clonotype was recorded a few times. This sequence originates from a man in his fifties or sixties who received an inactivated influenza vaccine. The sequences come from PBMCs from blood, collected less than 15 days before vaccination. V gene TRBV5-1 combines with J gene TRBJ2-2; the D gene is possibly TRBD2 (6 bases). The CDR3 spells CASSLDSSVNTGELFF. In nucleotides, the CDR3 is TGCGCCAGCAGCTTGGATTCTAGCGTGAACACCGGGGAGCTGTTTTTT.